This note documents a single TCR beta chain sequence. The CDR3 totals 10 residues. The V and J ends lost 8 bases and 13 bases respectively, with 12 bases between them. The V gene's germline CDR1 is SNHLY and CDR2 FYNNEI. With random hexamers, 0.5 to 1 ug RNA was reverse transcribed. TCRdb independently ran MiXCR on the immunoSEQ multiplex PCR reads; one entry per CDR3 protein. The sample consists of 200,000 to 250,000 distinct CDR3 sequences, approximately 90% of them appearing once. This specimen comes from a study of CD8 T cells in Susac syndrome. The gene calls are TRBV2 and TRBJ2-1; a weak D match, TRBD2 (5 bases). The clonotype comes from a human donor with multiple sclerosis. Input material: CD8+ T cells from PBMCs. The CDR3 DNA is TGTGCCAGCCTATGGACTCACCAGTTCTTC. Its translation: CASLWTHQFF.